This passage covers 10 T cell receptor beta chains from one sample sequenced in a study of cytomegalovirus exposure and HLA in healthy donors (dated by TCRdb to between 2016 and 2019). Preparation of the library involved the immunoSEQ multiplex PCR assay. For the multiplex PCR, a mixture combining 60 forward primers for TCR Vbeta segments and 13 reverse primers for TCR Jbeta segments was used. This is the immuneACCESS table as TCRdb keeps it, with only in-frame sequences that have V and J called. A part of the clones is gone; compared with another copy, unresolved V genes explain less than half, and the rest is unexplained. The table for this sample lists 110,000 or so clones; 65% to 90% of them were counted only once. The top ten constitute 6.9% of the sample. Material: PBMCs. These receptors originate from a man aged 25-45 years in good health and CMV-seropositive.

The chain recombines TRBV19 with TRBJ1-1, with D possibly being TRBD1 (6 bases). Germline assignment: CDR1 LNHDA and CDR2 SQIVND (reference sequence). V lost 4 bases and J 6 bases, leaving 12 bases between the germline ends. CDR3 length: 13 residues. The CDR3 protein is CASSTRGGPEAFF. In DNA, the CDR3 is TGTGCCAGTAGTACTCGGGGGGGCCCTGAAGCTTTCTTT.

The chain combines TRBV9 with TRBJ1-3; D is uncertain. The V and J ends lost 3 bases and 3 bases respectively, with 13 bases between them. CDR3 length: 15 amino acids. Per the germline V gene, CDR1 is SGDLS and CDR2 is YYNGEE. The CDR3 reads CASSAWSDNGNTIYF. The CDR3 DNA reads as TGTGCCAGCAGCGCCTGGAGTGATAATGGAAACACCATATATTTT.

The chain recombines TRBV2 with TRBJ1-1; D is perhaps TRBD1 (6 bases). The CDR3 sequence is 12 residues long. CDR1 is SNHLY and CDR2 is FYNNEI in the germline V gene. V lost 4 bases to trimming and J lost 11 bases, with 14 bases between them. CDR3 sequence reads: CASSVGAQSAFF. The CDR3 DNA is TGTGCCAGCAGTGTGGGGGCGCAGAGCGCTTTCTTT.

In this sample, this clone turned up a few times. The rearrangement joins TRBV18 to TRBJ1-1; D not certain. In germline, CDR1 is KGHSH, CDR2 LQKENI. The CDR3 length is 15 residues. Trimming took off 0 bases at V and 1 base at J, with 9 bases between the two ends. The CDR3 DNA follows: TGTGCCAGCTCACCACCCCGCACAGCGAACACTGAAGCTTTCTTT. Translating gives CASSPPRTANTEAFF. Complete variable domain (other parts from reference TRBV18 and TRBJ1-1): NAGVMQNPRHLVRRRGQEARLRCSPMKGHSHVYWYRQLPEEGLKFMVYLQKENIIDESGMPKERFSAEFPKEGPSILRIQQVVRGDSAAYFCASSPPRTANTEAFFGQGTRLTVV.

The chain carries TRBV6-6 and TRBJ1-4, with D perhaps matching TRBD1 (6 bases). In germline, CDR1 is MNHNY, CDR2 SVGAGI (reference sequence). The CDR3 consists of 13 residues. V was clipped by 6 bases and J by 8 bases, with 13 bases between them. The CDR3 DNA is TGTGCCAGCAGACTAACAGGGACGGAAAAACTGTTTTTT. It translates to CASRLTGTEKLFF.

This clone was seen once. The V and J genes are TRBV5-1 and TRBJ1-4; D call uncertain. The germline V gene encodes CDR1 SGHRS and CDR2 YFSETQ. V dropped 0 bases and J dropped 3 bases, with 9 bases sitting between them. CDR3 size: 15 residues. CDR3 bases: TGCGCCAGCAGCTTGGTTGGCAGTCCTAATGAAAAACTGTTTTTT. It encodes CASSLVGSPNEKLFF.

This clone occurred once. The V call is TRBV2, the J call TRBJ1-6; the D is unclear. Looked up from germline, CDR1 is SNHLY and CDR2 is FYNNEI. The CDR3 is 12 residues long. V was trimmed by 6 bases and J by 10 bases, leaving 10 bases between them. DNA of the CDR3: TGTGCCAGCAGCCCAGGAAGCTCACCCCTCCACTTT. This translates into CASSPGSSPLHF.

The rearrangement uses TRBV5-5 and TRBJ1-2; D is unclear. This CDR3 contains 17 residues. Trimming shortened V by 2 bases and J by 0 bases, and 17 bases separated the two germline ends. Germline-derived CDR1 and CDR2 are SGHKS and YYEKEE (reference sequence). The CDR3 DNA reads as TGTGCCAGCAGCTTAGTAACAGCACGTTCAGCTAACTATGGCTACACCTTC. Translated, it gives CASSLVTARSANYGYTF.

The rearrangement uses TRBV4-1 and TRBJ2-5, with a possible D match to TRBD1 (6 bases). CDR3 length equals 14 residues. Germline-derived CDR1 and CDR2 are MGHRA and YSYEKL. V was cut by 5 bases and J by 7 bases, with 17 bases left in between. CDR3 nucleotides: TGCGCCAGCAGCGTACAGGGTCGGGATGCGACCCAGTACTTC. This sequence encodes CASSVQGRDATQYF.

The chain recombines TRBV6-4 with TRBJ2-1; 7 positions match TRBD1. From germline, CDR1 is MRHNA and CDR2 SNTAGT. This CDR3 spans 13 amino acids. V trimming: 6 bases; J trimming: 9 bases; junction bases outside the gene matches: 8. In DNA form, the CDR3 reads TGTGCCAGCAGCTACAGGGGTTTTGGTGAGCAGTTCTTC. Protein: CASSYRGFGEQFF.